This T cell receptor (beta chain) was sequenced in a study of beta chain features in type 1 diabetes. CDR1 MNHNS and CDR2 SASEGT come from the germline V gene. This CDR3 contains 14 residues. Trimming cost V 1 base and J 5 bases, with 9 bases left between them. Study results and limitations: Compared with healthy donors, patients appeared to share more similar naive, central memory and regulatory TCRB repertoires.

Comments on this clone: The antigen remains undetermined.

What was sequenced were expressed TCRB transcripts, since all of the isolated RNA had been reverse transcribed. Produced via immunoSEQ multiplex PCR; TCRdb's table is partial and in-frame only. The sample consists of tens of thousands of clones, about 51% of them appearing once. Sample: Tregs from blood. This clonotype was obtained from a woman aged 18-35 years in good health. This chain uses TRBV6-1 with TRBJ1-5; possibly TRBD1 for D (5 bases). CDR3 loop: CASSEGGEDQPQHF. The CDR3 DNA reads TGTGCCAGCAGTGAAGGGGGCGAGGATCAGCCCCAGCATTTT.